Each of the 24 T cell receptor beta chains below was sequenced from the same sample in a study of shared clonotypes between healthy human individuals. Method: immunoSEQ multiplex PCR; TCRdb's copy keeps in-frame clones and lacks some. The sample consists of around 700,000 clones, around 74% of them appearing once. The material sequenced was memory CD4+ T cells sorted from blood. Subset reported: CD45RA-negative fraction. These receptors all stem from a woman aged 25-40 years in good health.

With regard to this clone: The identical CDR3 is also encoded by other nucleotide sequences in the sample. The chain is built from TRBV5-1 and TRBJ2-3; TRBD1 matches at 8 bases. The germline V gene encodes CDR1 SGHRS and CDR2 YFSETQ. With V trimmed by 4 bases and J by 1 base, 2 bases remained unmatched. The CDR3 totals 14 residues. CDR3 residues: CASSPDRGTDTQYF. The CDR3 DNA follows: TGCGCCAGCAGCCCGGACAGGGGCACAGATACGCAGTATTTT.

The V gene is TRBV2, the J gene TRBJ2-5; 11 nucleotides agree with TRBD1. With the DNA end fitting TRBJ2-7 better, the J assignment may be wrong. The germline V gene has CDR1 SNHLY and CDR2 FYNNEI. This CDR3 is built from 13 residues. The CDR3 DNA is TGTGCCAGCTCCGGGACAGGGGGCTACGAGCAGTACTTC. Its translation: CASSGTGGYEQYF.

The genes are TRBV28 and TRBJ2-1, with D possibly matching TRBD2 (5 bases). Germline V gene data show CDR1 as MDHEN and CDR2 as SYDVKM. The V gene lost 4 bases and the J gene lost 8 bases, with 12 bases spanning the gap. The CDR3 contains 13 residues. CDR3 sequence reads: CASSSRWEHEQFF. The CDR3 DNA sequence: TGTGCCAGCAGTTCTCGGTGGGAGCATGAGCAGTTCTTC.

This chain connects TRBV5-5 to TRBJ1-5; possibly TRBD1 for D (5 bases). V shed 6 bases and J shed 5 bases, with 18 bases lying between them. Germline CDR1 SGHKS, CDR2 YYEKEE (reference sequence). The length of the CDR3 is 15 residues. In DNA form, the CDR3 reads TGTGCCAGCACCTATGATCCGCAGGGCGATCAGCCCCAGCATTTT. Translating it yields CASTYDPQGDQPQHF.

About this clone: One junction end does not reproduce the germline sequence, and a read error may be involved. The chain uses TRBV2 and TRBJ1-5; D perhaps matches TRBD1 (5 bases). In germline, CDR1 is SNHLY, CDR2 FYNNEI. CDR3 size: 14 residues. The CDR3 sequence: CASNERGWDQPQHF. CDR3 DNA sequence: TGTGCCAGCAATGAAAGGGGATGGGATCAGCCCCAGCATTTT.

CDR3 in DNA: TGTGCCTGGAGGGGCCCTAGCGGGAGTGTAGAGACCCAGTACTTC. Translated: CAWRGPSGSVETQYF. The chain recombines TRBV30 with TRBJ2-5, with 10 bases identical to TRBD2. This CDR3 has 15 residues. V lost 3 bases, J lost 4 bases, and 8 bases stayed unmatched. In germline, CDR1 is GTSNPN, CDR2 SVGIG (reference sequence).

This chain connects TRBV19 to TRBJ2-1, with a weak D call TRBD1 (5 bases). CDR1 and CDR2 (germline): LNHDA, SQIVND (reference sequence). This CDR3 region has 16 residues. V was clipped by 0 bases and J by 2 bases, with 11 bases between them. CDR3 DNA: TGTGCCAGTAGTATAGATAAGGCAGGGACCTACAATGAGCAGTTCTTC. It specifies CASSIDKAGTYNEQFF.

The sample holds one count of this clone. The junction departs from the called germline gene at one end, perhaps through a read error. The J gene is TRBJ2-6, the V gene TRBV5-5; 8 bases line up with TRBD2. Looked up from germline, CDR1 is SGHKS and CDR2 is YYEKEE (reference sequence). The CDR3 spans 20 residues. This CDR3 is CASSLSPGGSVSSRANVLTF. CDR3 nucleotide sequence: TGTGCCAGCAGCTTGTCCCCGGGGGGGTCCGTGTCCTCTCGGGCCAACGTCCTGACTTTC.

The V and J genes are TRBV30 and TRBJ2-7; D is unclear. Trimming removed 4 bases from V and 1 base from J, with 11 bases in between. Germline V gene sequence: CDR1 GTSNPN, CDR2 SVGIG (reference sequence). This CDR3 comprises 13 residues. The CDR3 sequence is CAWTGPPSYEQYF. The CDR3 DNA reads TGTGCCTGGACAGGTCCCCCTTCCTACGAGCAGTACTTC.

This clone was observed a handful of times. The chain recombines TRBV28 with TRBJ2-5; maybe TRBD2 (6 bases). The V end lost 5 bases, the J end lost 3 bases, and 10 bases lay between the germline ends. CDR3 length: 13 amino acids. Germline CDR1 and CDR2: MDHEN and SYDVKM. The CDR3 sequence: CASSPSGEETQYF. The DNA for the CDR3 is TGTGCCAGCAGTCCCTCGGGGGAAGAGACCCAGTACTTC.

J is TRBJ1-5 and V is TRBV28; D perhaps matches TRBD1 (6 bases). Germline V gene lookup returns CDR1 MDHEN and CDR2 SYDVKM. The CDR3 consists of 15 residues. The germline V and J ends were trimmed by 6 bases and 5 bases, with 17 bases remaining between them. The CDR3 nucleotides are TGTGCCAGCAGGTCCCCCGGACAGCTAGATCAGCCCCAGCATTTT. Translating gives CASRSPGQLDQPQHF.

There are a few counts of this clone. The V and J genes are TRBV10-1 and TRBJ2-5; D is undetermined. Germline assignment: CDR1 WNHNN and CDR2 SYGVQD (reference sequence). Between the trimmed V and J ends, which lost 0 bases and 1 base, there was a span of 9 bases. The CDR3 has 15 amino acids. CDR3 residues: CASSESKAGQETQYF. The CDR3 DNA is TGCGCCAGCAGTGAGTCGAAGGCAGGCCAAGAGACCCAGTACTTC.

This clone was found once. The chain links TRBV25-1 to TRBJ1-4; D is ambiguous. Trimming pared 7 bases from V and 9 bases from J, leaving 9 bases between. CDR1 MGHDK and CDR2 SYGVNS come from the germline V gene. CDR3 length equals 11 residues. CDR3 nucleotide sequence: TGTGCCAGCACCTTCCCCCAAAAACTGTTTTTT. Its protein is CASTFPQKLFF.

This clone was seen ten or more times. Other DNA sequences in the same sample also yield this CDR3. The chain is built from TRBV9 and TRBJ2-2; D unresolved. The germline V gene encodes CDR1 SGDLS and CDR2 YYNGEE. This CDR3 has 13 residues. Trimming cost V 3 bases and J 8 bases, with 11 bases left between them. The CDR3 DNA follows: TGTGCCAGCAGCGCACAAGGAGTTGGGGAGCTGTTTTTT. This sequence encodes CASSAQGVGELFF.

The chain combines TRBV21-1 with TRBJ1-6. TRBV21-1 is termed a pseudogene. This CDR3 is 13 amino acids long. CDR3 bases: TGTGCCAGCAGCAACAGACCTTATTCACCCCTCCACTTT. Amino acids: CASSNRPYSPLHF.

The chain links TRBV15 to TRBJ1-5; D might be TRBD1 (5 bases). Germline-derived CDR1 and CDR2 are LNHNV and YYDKDF (reference sequence). Trimming took 1 base from V and 8 from J, leaving 12 bases between them. CDR3 length: 14 amino acids. The CDR3 DNA follows: TGTGCCACCAGCAGAGGGACCTTCAGGGAGCCCCAGCATTTT. Protein: CATSRGTFREPQHF.

This clone has only a few counts. V gene TRBV18 combines with J gene TRBJ2-3, with D possibly being TRBD1 (7 bases). The CDR3 contains 15 residues. Germline CDR1 reads KGHSH; CDR2 reads LQKENI. Trimming took 3 bases from V and 1 from J, leaving 11 bases between them. In DNA, the CDR3 is TGTGCCAGCTCACCCCAGGGGGGAGGCACAGATACGCAGTATTTT. It translates to CASSPQGGGTDTQYF.

The chain carries TRBV18 and TRBJ2-7; D possibly corresponds to TRBD2 (5 bases). V was clipped by 3 bases and J by 9 bases, with 18 bases between them. The CDR3 is 14 residues long. CDR1 is KGHSH, CDR2 LQKENI, per germline. The CDR3 loop is CASSPKQLGHVQYF. In nucleotides, the CDR3 is TGTGCCAGCTCACCTAAGCAACTAGGCCATGTGCAGTACTTC. Supplemented by reference TRBV18 and TRBJ2-7, the full variable domain reads NAGVMQNPRHLVRRRGQEARLRCSPMKGHSHVYWYRQLPEEGLKFMVYLQKENIIDESGMPKERFSAEFPKEGPSILRIQQVVRGDSAAYFCASSPKQLGHVQYFGPGTRLTVT.

V and J are TRBV30 and TRBJ2-7, with D perhaps matching TRBD2 (5 bases). From germline, CDR1 is GTSNPN and CDR2 SVGIG (reference sequence). Trimming cost V 5 bases and J 3 bases, with 11 bases left between them. The CDR3 runs 12 residues. In DNA form, the CDR3 reads TGTGCCTGGGGGAGCAGCTACTACGAGCAGTACTTC. This gives the protein CAWGSSYYEQYF.

CDR3 nucleotides: TGTGCCAGCGCTGGTGGGGGGACACTTAACTATGGCTACACCTTC. Residues: CASAGGGTLNYGYTF. The chain combines TRBV28 with TRBJ1-2; TRBD1 is a possible D gene (6 bases). The germline V gene has CDR1 MDHEN and CDR2 SYDVKM. V lost 8 bases, J lost 1 base, and 17 bases lay in between. The CDR3 is made up of 15 amino acids.

The CDR3 reads CASSYQDSDEQFF. CDR3 nucleotide sequence: TGTGCCAGCAGTTACCAGGACTCGGATGAGCAGTTCTTC. V is TRBV6-6 and J is TRBJ2-1; TRBD2 might be the D (5 bases). This CDR3 contains 13 residues. Per germline, CDR1 MNHNY and CDR2 SVGAGI (reference sequence). Trimming left V 2 bases short and J 8 bases short, with 10 bases between.

V is TRBV4-1 and J is TRBJ2-1; 7 bases line up with TRBD1. The CDR3 contains 16 residues. Germline V gene lookup returns CDR1 MGHRA and CDR2 YSYEKL. Losses at the gene ends were 3 bases for V and 2 bases for J; bases not matched to a gene: 7. This CDR3 is CASSHPGQSAYNEQFF. In nucleotides, the CDR3 is TGCGCCAGCAGCCATCCGGGACAGAGTGCCTACAATGAGCAGTTCTTC.

The V call is TRBV27, the J call TRBJ1-6; maybe TRBD1 (5 bases). CDR3 length equals 15 residues. The V end was cut by 3 bases, the J end by 7 bases, with 13 bases between. Germline V gene lookup returns CDR1 MNHEY and CDR2 SMNVEV (reference sequence). CDR3 in DNA: TGTGCCAGCAGTTTCCTAGGGGAAGGGAATTCACCCCTCCACTTT. It encodes CASSFLGEGNSPLHF.

The chain is built from TRBV5-1 and TRBJ2-5; 7 bases align to TRBD2. J gave up 5 bases and V 7 bases, and 20 bases lay outside the gene matches. This CDR3 is 17 amino acids long. CDR1 and CDR2 from the germline V gene are SGHRS and YFSETQ. CDR3 DNA sequence: TGCGCCAGCTTACCGCTTGGGAGCGGGAACCGGTTCGAGACCCAGTACTTC. It is translated as CASLPLGSGNRFETQYF.